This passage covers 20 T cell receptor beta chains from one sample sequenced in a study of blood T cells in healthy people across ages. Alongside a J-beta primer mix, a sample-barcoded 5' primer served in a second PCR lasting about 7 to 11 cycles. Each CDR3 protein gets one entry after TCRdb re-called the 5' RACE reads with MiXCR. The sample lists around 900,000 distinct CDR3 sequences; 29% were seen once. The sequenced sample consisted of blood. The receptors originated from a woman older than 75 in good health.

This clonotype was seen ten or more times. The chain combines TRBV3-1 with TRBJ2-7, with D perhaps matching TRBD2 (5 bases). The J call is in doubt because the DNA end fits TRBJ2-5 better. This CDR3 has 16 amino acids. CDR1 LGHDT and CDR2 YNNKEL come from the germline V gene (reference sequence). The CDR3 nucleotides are TGTGCCAGCAGCCAAAACGGAGGACGGACTGGGAAGACCCAGTACTTC. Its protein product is CASSQNGGRTGKTQYF.

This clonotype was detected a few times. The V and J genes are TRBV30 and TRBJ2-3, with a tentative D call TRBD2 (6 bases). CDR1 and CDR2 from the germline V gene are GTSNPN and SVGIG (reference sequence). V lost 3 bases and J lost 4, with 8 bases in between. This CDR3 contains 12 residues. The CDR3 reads CAWSGTPDTQYF. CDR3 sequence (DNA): TGTGCCTGGAGCGGGACTCCAGATACGCAGTATTTT.

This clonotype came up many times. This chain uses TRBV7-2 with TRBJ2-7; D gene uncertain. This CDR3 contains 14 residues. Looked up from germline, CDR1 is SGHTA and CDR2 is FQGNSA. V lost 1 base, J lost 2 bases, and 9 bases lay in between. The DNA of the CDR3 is TGTGCCAGCAGCTTAGTGGGGTCGACCTACGAGCAGTACTTC. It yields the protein CASSLVGSTYEQYF.

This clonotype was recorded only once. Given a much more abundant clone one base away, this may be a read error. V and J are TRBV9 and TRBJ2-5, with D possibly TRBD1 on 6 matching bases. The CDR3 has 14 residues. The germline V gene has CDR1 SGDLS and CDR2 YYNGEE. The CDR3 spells CASSGGQYQETKYF. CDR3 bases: TGTGCCAGCAGCGGCGGACAGTACCAAGAGACCAAGTACTTC.

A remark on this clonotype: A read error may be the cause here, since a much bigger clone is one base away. The CDR3 nucleotides are TGCAGTGCTAGGACTAGCGGGAGCTCCTACGATGAGCAGTTCTTC. Amino acids: CSARTSGSSYDEQFF. V is TRBV20-1 and J is TRBJ2-1, with 12 bases aligning to TRBD2. Germline lookup yields CDR1 DFQATT and CDR2 SNEGSKA (reference sequence). The CDR3 spans 15 residues.

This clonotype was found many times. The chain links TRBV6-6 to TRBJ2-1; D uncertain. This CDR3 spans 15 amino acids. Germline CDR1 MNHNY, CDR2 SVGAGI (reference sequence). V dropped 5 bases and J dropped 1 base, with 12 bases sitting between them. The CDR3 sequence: CASSRRTGSYNEQFF. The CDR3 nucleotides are TGTGCCAGCAGTAGAAGGACCGGGTCCTACAATGAGCAGTTCTTC.

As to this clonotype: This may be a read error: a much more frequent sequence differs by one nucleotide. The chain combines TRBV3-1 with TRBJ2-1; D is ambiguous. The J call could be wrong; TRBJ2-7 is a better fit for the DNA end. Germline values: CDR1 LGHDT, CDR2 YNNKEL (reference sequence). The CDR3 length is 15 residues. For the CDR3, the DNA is TGTGCCAGCAGCCAAATATGGGCTGCGGCAAATGAGCAGTACTTC. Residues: CASSQIWAAANEQYF.

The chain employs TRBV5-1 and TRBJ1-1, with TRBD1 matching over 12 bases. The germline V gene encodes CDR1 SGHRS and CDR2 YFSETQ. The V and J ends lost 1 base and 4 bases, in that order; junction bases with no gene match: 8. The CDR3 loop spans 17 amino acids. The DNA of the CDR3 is TGCGCCAGCAGCTTGCCTCCCGGGACAGGGGGCCCCACTGAAGCTTTCTTT. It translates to CASSLPPGTGGPTEAFF.

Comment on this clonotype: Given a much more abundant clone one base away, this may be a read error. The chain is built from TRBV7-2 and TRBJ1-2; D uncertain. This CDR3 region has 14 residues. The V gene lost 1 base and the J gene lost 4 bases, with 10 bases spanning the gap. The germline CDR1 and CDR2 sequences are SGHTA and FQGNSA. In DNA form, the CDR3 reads TGTGCCAGCAGCTTAGGGCAGTTCCGCTATGGCTACACCTTC. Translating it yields CASSLGQFRYGYTF.

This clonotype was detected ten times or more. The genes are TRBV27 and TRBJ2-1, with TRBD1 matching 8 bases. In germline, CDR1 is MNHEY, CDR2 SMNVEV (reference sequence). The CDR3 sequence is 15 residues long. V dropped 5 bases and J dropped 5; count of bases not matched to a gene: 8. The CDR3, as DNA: TGTGCCAGCAGTCCTTCCGGGACAGGAAACAATGAGCAGTTCTTC. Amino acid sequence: CASSPSGTGNNEQFF.

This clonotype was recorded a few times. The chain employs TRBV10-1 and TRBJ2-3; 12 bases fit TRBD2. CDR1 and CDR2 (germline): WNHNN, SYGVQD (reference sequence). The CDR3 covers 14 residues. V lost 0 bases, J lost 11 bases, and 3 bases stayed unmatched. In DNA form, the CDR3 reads TGCGCCAGCAGTGAGTCGCGGACTAGCGGGGTGCAGTATTTT. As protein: CASSESRTSGVQYF.

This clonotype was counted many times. The CDR3, as DNA: TGTGCCAGCACCCTCGGCACAGATACGCAGTATTTT. Translated, it gives CASTLGTDTQYF. The genes are TRBV2 and TRBJ2-3; D remains unclear. CDR1 is SNHLY and CDR2 is FYNNEI in the germline V gene. Trimming took 7 bases from V and 1 from J, leaving 6 bases between them. The CDR3 runs to 12 residues.

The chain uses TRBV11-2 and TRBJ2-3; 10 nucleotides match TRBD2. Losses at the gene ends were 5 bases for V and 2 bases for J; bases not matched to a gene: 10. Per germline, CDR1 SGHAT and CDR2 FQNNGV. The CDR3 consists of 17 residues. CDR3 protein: CASSERGTSVYTDTQYF. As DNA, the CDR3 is TGTGCCAGCAGCGAACGCGGGACTAGCGTATACACAGATACGCAGTATTTT.

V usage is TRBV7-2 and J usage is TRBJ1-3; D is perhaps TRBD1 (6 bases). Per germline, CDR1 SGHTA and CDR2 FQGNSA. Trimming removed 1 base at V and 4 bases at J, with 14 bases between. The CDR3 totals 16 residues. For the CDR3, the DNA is TGTGCCAGCAGCTTAGTGGCGATCAGGGGAGGAAACACCATATATTTT. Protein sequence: CASSLVAIRGGNTIYF.

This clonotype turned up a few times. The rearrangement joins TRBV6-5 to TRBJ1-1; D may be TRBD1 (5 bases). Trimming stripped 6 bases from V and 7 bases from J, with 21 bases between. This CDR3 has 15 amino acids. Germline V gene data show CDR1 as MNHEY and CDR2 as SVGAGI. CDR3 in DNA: TGTGCCAGCAGCCGATCGCCCGGGGGGTATGGTGAAGCTTTCTTT. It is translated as CASSRSPGGYGEAFF.

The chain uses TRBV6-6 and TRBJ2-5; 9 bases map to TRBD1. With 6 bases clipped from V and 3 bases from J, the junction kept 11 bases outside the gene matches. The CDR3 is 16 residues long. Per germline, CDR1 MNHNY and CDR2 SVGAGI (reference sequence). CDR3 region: CASRKDAGTGKETQYF. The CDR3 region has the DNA TGTGCCAGCAGAAAAGACGCCGGGACAGGGAAAGAGACCCAGTACTTC.

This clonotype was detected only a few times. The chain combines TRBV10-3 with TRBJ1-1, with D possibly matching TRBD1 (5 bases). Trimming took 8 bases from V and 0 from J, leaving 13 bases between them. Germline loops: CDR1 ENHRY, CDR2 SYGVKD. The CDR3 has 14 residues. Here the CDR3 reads CAIRPGNVNTEAFF. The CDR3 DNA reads TGTGCCATCCGGCCAGGGAATGTGAACACTGAAGCTTTCTTT.

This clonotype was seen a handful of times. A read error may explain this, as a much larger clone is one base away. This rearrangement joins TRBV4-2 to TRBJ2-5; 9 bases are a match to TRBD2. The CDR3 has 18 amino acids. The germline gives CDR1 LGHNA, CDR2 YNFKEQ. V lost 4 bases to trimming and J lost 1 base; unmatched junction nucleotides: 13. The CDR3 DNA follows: TGTGCCAGCAGCCTACGGACTGGCGGGGGGGCTCTCCAAGAGACCCAGTACTTC. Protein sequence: CASSLRTGGGALQETQYF.

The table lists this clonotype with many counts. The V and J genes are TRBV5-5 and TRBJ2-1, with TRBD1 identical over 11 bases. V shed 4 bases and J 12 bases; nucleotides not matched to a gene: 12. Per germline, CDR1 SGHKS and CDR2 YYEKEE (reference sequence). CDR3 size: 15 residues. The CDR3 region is CASSPRDRGYWAQFF. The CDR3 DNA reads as TGTGCCAGCAGCCCTAGGGACAGGGGGTACTGGGCGCAGTTCTTC.

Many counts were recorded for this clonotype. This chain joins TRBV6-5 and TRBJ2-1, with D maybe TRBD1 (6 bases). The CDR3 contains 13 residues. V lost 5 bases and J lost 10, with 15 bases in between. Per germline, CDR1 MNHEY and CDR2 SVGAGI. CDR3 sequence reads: CASSTDRFEEQFF. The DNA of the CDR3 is TGTGCCAGCAGTACCGACAGGTTTGAAGAGCAGTTCTTC.